These 6 T cell receptor beta chains were all obtained from the same sample, sequenced in a study of T cells in Graves' hyperthyroidism and ophthalmopathy. There were TCR beta CDR3 regions amplified from RNA transcripts. Initially, a first-round RT-PCR of the TCR CDR3 employed the HTBI primer set. TCRdb re-analysed the multiplex PCR reads in MiXCR, keeping a single row per CDR3 protein. This sample carries roughly 380,000 distinct CDR3 sequences, approximately 15% of them seen once, and the ten largest clones take approximately 11%. Sequencing input: blood. These receptors were obtained from a woman aged 60-70 years with Graves' hyperthyroidism.

The rearrangement joins TRBV2 to TRBJ1-2; 8 bases match TRBD1. This CDR3 comprises 15 residues. V shed 6 bases and J 3 bases; nucleotides not matched to a gene: 9. Germline values: CDR1 SNHLY, CDR2 FYNNEI. CDR3 in amino acids: CASSAGQGLYYGYTF. In DNA form, the CDR3 reads TGTGCCAGCAGCGCCGGACAGGGCCTGTACTATGGCTACACCTTC. The full variable domain, rest sourced from reference TRBV2 and TRBJ1-2, is EPEVTQTPSHQVTQMGQEVILRCVPISNHLYFYWYRQILGQKVEFLVSFYNNEISEKSEIFDDQFSVERPDGSNFTLKIRSTKLEDSAMYFCASSAGQGLYYGYTFGSGTRLTVV.

This clonotype occurred a few times. The chain joins TRBV4-1 to TRBJ1-4; a weak D match, TRBD1 (6 bases). Trimming left V 3 bases short and J 0 bases short, with 8 bases between. The CDR3 covers 15 residues. Germline CDR1 MGHRA, CDR2 YSYEKL. CDR3 DNA: TGCGCCAGCAGCCAGGGACAAGCAACTAATGAAAAACTGTTTTTT. Encoded protein: CASSQGQATNEKLFF.

This clonotype was counted many times. The gene calls are TRBV11-3 and TRBJ2-3; 10 positions agree with TRBD2. The CDR3 covers 16 residues. Losses at the gene ends were 4 bases for V and 4 bases for J; bases not matched to a gene: 8. CDR1 and CDR2 from the germline V gene are SGHNT and YENEEA. Here the CDR3 DNA reads TGTGCCAGCAGCTCGAGAGCGGGAGGGGGCCCAGATACGCAGTATTTT. Translated: CASSSRAGGGPDTQYF.

This clonotype appeared many times. The V gene is TRBV11-2, the J gene TRBJ2-7; unclear D gene. The length of the CDR3 is 16 residues. With 0 bases removed from V and 0 bases from J, the gap between germline ends came to 12 bases. The germline V gene has CDR1 SGHAT and CDR2 FQNNGV. The CDR3 sequence is CASSLDSTWGSYEQYF. The CDR3 coding sequence is TGTGCCAGCAGCTTAGACTCCACCTGGGGCTCCTACGAGCAGTACTTC.

In regard to this clonotype: Being one base from a much bigger clone, this may be a read error. J is TRBJ1-4 and V is TRBV7-8, with 7 positions matching TRBD1. CDR3 length equals 14 residues. Germline V gives CDR1 SGHVS, CDR2 FQNEAQ. The CDR3 bases are TGTGCCGGCAGCCTCCGGGACAGTAACGAAAAACTGTTTTTT. Its protein is CAGSLRDSNEKLFF.

The chain carries TRBV30 and TRBJ2-1; 13 bases are shared with TRBD2. CDR3 size: 17 residues. From germline, CDR1 is GTSNPN and CDR2 SVGIG (reference sequence). Trimming took 2 bases from V and 6 from J; bases not matched to a gene: 10. CDR3 in amino acids: CAWSKYWTSGSLNEQFF. CDR3 DNA sequence: TGTGCCTGGAGTAAGTATTGGACTAGCGGGAGTCTCAATGAGCAGTTCTTC.